This is a list of T cell receptor beta chains from one sample in a study of CD8+ T cells in alopecia areata. Generated by immunoSEQ multiplex PCR, the TCRdb table keeps only in-frame clones and is missing some. The profile covers about 210,000 clones, with over 60% appearing a single time and around 1.2% taken by the ten largest. The sample in question was CD4+ T cells sorted from blood, obtained at week 44, from a patient treated with tofacitinib. The receptors originated from a human donor with alopecia areata. CDR3s include the opening cysteine and the closing phenylalanine or tryptophan. The D gene is left open where the match is weak. Size is stated for part of the rows, as once, few or many counts, or as a class when the clone is expanded.

V	size	J	D	CDR3	DNA
TRBV7-9	NA	TRBJ2-7	NA	CASSLAGVDEQYF	TGTGCCAGCAGCTTAGCCGGGGTTGACGAGCAGTACTTC
TRBV29-1	NA	TRBJ1-1	TRBD1	CSVTAGQGYTEAFF	TGCAGCGTGACCGCGGGACAGGGTTACACTGAAGCTTTCTTT
TRBV11-2	once	TRBJ1-1	NA	CASSLDFSTEAFF	TGTGCCAGCAGCTTAGACTTTAGCACTGAAGCTTTCTTT
TRBV5-1	NA	TRBJ1-1	NA	CASSLVQRNGTEAFF	TGCGCCAGCAGCTTGGTCCAAAGAAATGGTACTGAGGCTTTCTTT
TRBV29-1	few	TRBJ2-3	TRBD2	CSVGVTSGGDTQYF	TGCAGCGTGGGGGTGACTAGCGGAGGGGATACGCAGTATTTT
TRBV25-1	NA	TRBJ1-6	NA	CASSETGYNSPLHF	TGTGCCAGCAGTGAAACAGGGTACAATTCACCCCTCCACTTT
TRBV7-2	few	TRBJ1-5	TRBD1	CASSPQGTLEPQHF	TGTGCCAGCAGCCCACAGGGGACCCTCGAGCCCCAGCATTTT
TRBV25-1	NA	TRBJ2-7	NA	CASSEGGGGQYEQYF	TGTGCCAGCAGTGAAGGGGGAGGAGGACAGTACGAGCAGTACTTC
TRBV29-1	NA	TRBJ2-3	NA	CSGWADSDTQYF	TGCAGCGGGTGGGCAGATTCAGATACGCAGTATTTT
TRBV27	few	TRBJ2-2	TRBD2	CASSFIGGGNTGELFF	TGTGCCAGCAGTTTCATCGGCGGGGGTAACACCGGGGAGCTGTTTTTT
TRBV29-1	NA	TRBJ2-7	NA	CSVVSTSNRYEQYF	TGCAGCGTTGTATCGACTAGTAATCGCTACGAGCAGTACTTC